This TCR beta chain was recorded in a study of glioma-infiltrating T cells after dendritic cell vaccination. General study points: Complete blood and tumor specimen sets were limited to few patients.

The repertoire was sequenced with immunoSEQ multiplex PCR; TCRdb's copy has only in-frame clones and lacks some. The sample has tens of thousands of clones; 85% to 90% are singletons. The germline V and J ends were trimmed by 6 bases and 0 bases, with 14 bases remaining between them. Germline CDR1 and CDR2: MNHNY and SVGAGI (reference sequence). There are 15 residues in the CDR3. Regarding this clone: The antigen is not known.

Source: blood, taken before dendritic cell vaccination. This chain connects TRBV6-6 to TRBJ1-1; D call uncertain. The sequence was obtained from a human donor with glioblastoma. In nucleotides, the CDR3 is TGTGCCAGCAGCCTTGTCGTGGGCATGAACACTGAAGCTTTCTTT. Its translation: CASSLVVGMNTEAFF.